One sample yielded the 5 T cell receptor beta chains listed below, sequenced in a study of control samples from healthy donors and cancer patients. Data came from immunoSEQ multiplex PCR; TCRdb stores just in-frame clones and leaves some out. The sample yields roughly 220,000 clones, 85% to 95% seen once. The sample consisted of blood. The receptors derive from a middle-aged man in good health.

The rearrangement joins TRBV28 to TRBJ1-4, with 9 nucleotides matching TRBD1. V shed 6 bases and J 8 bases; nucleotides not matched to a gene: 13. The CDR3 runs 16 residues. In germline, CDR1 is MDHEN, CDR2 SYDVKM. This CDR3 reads CASSLPGTGLGEKLFF. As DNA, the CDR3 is TGTGCCAGCAGCTTACCAGGGACAGGGCTAGGGGAAAAACTGTTTTTT.

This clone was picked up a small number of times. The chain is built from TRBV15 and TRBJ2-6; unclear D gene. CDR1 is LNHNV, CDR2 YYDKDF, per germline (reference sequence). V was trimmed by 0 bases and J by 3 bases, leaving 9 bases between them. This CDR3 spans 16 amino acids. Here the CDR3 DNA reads TGTGCCACCAGCAGAGATAGGTCAGGTGGGGCCAACGTCCTGACTTTC. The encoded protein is CATSRDRSGGANVLTF. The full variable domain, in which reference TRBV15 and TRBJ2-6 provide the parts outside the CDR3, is DAMVIQNPRYQVTQFGKPVTLSCSQTLNHNVMYWYQQKSSQAPKLLFHYYDKDFNNEADTPDNFQSRRPNTSFCFLDIRSPGLGDTAMYLCATSRDRSGGANVLTFGAGSRLTVL.

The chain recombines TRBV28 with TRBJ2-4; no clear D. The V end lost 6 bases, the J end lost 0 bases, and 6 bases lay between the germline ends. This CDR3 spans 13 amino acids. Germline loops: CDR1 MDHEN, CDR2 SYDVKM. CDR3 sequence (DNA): TGTGCCAGCAGCGAAGAAGCCAAAAACATTCAGTACTTC. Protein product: CASSEEAKNIQYF.

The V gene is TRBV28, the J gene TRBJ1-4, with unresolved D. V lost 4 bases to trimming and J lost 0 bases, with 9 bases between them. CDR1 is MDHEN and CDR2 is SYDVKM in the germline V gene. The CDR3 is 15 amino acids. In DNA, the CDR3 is TGTGCCAGCAGTTCTACCTCTGCAACTAATGAAAAACTGTTTTTT. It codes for CASSSTSATNEKLFF.

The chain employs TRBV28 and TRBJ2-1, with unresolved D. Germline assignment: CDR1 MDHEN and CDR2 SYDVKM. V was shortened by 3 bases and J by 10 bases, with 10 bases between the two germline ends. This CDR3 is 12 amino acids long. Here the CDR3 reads CASSFMLPEQFF. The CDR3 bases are TGTGCCAGCAGTTTTATGTTACCGGAGCAGTTCTTC.